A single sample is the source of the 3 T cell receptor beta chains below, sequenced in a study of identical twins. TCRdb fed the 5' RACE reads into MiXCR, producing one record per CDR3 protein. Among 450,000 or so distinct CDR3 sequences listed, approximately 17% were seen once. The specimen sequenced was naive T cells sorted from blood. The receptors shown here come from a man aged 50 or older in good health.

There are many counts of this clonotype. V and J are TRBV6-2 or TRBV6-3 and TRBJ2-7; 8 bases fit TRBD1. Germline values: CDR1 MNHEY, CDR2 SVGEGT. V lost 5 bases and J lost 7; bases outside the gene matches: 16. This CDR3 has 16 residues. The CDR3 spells CASSPFVRGLRREQYF. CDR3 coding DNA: TGTGCCAGCAGTCCTTTCGTCAGGGGGCTTCGGAGGGAGCAGTACTTC.

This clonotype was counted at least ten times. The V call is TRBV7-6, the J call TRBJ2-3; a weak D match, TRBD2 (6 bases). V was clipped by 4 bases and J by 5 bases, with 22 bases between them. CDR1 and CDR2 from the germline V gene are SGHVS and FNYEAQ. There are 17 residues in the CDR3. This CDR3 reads CASSSYGGGRIKDTQYF. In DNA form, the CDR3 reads TGTGCCAGCAGCTCCTATGGGGGAGGAAGGATCAAAGATACGCAGTATTTT.

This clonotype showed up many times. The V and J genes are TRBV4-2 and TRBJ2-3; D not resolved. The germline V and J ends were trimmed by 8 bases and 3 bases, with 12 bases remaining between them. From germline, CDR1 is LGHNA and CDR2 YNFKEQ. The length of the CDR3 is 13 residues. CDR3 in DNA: TGTGCCAGCGGGTCAAGTGGGACAGATACGCAGTATTTT. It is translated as CASGSSGTDTQYF.